Listed below are T cell receptor beta chains from one sample, sequenced in a study of cytomegalovirus exposure and HLA in healthy donors. This table comes from immunoSEQ multiplex PCR, and its TCRdb copy is limited to in-frame clones, with some not included. The sample consists of 150,000 to 200,000 clones, just over 75% of them appearing once. The specimen was PBMCs. Every receptor here comes from a woman in her thirties in good health and CMV-seropositive. CDR3s include the opening cysteine and the closing phenylalanine or tryptophan. Fields, in order: D gene, J gene, V gene, clone size, CDR3 protein, CDR3 DNA. The D gene is left open where the match is weak. Clone size appears in some rows only: once, few, many, or a class for an expanded clone.

d_call: TRBD1; j_call: TRBJ1-2; v_call: TRBV9; clone_size: -; cdr3_aa: CASSVAWGQGGNYGYTF; cdr3_nt: TGTGCCAGCAGCGTAGCTTGGGGACAGGGGGGAAACTATGGCTACACCTTC
d_call: TRBD1; j_call: TRBJ1-2; v_call: TRBV30; clone_size: -; cdr3_aa: CAWSRDSRESGYTF; cdr3_nt: TGTGCCTGGAGTCGGGACAGCCGAGAGAGTGGCTACACCTTC
d_call: -; j_call: TRBJ1-2; v_call: TRBV19; clone_size: -; cdr3_aa: CASSTNGQRLNYGYTF; cdr3_nt: TGTGCCAGTAGTACTAACGGACAGAGGTTAAACTATGGCTACACCTTC
d_call: TRBD1; j_call: TRBJ1-3; v_call: TRBV30; clone_size: -; cdr3_aa: CAWSGQGYGNTIYF; cdr3_nt: TGTGCCTGGAGTGGACAGGGCTATGGAAACACCATATATTTT
d_call: -; j_call: TRBJ2-2; v_call: TRBV9; clone_size: -; cdr3_aa: CASSVVNSPGGELFF; cdr3_nt: TGTGCCAGCAGCGTAGTGAATTCCCCGGGGGGGGAGCTGTTTTTT
d_call: TRBD1; j_call: TRBJ2-1; v_call: TRBV25-1; clone_size: -; cdr3_aa: CASSASGTGWNEQFF; cdr3_nt: TGTGCCAGCAGTGCCTCAGGGACAGGGTGGAATGAGCAGTTCTTC
d_call: -; j_call: TRBJ2-2; v_call: TRBV6-5; clone_size: -; cdr3_aa: CASSYDGSTGELFF; cdr3_nt: TGTGCCAGCAGTTACGACGGGTCCACCGGGGAGCTGTTTTTT
d_call: TRBD1; j_call: TRBJ2-5; v_call: TRBV6-6; clone_size: -; cdr3_aa: CASSRDRVQETQYF; cdr3_nt: TGTGCCAGCAGTCGCGACAGGGTGCAAGAGACCCAGTACTTC
d_call: TRBD2; j_call: TRBJ2-3; v_call: TRBV30; clone_size: -; cdr3_aa: CAWTSGSLYTQYF; cdr3_nt: TGTGCCTGGACTAGCGGGAGTTTATATACGCAGTATTTT
d_call: TRBD2; j_call: TRBJ2-5; v_call: TRBV10-3; clone_size: -; cdr3_aa: CAIRPSGRDQETQYF; cdr3_nt: TGTGCCATCAGACCTAGCGGGAGGGACCAAGAGACCCAGTACTTC
d_call: TRBD2; j_call: TRBJ2-3; v_call: TRBV25-1; clone_size: -; cdr3_aa: CASRGLAGDGADTQYF; cdr3_nt: TGTGCCAGCAGAGGACTAGCGGGAGATGGGGCAGATACGCAGTATTTT
d_call: TRBD2; j_call: TRBJ2-7; v_call: TRBV5-4; clone_size: -; cdr3_aa: CASSPSMGGSEQYF; cdr3_nt: TGTGCCAGCAGCCCAAGTATGGGAGGGTCCGAGCAGTACTTC
d_call: -; j_call: TRBJ2-1; v_call: TRBV4-3; clone_size: -; cdr3_aa: CASSQDITDYNEQFF; cdr3_nt: TGCGCCAGCAGCCAAGATATCACAGATTACAATGAGCAGTTCTTC
d_call: TRBD2; j_call: TRBJ2-2; v_call: TRBV28; clone_size: -; cdr3_aa: CASSLGGGASTGELFF; cdr3_nt: TGTGCCAGCAGCCTGGGCGGGGGGGCGAGCACCGGGGAGCTGTTTTTT
d_call: TRBD1; j_call: TRBJ2-5; v_call: TRBV4-3; clone_size: -; cdr3_aa: CASSRIWDSQETQYF; cdr3_nt: TGCGCCAGCAGCCGAATATGGGACAGTCAAGAGACCCAGTACTTC
d_call: TRBD1; j_call: TRBJ1-1; v_call: TRBV7-2; clone_size: -; cdr3_aa: CASSTPGQGLLENTEAFF; cdr3_nt: TGTGCCAGCAGCACACCGGGACAGGGGCTACTTGAGAACACTGAAGCTTTCTTT
d_call: -; j_call: TRBJ2-5; v_call: TRBV30; clone_size: -; cdr3_aa: CAWRPQGETQYF; cdr3_nt: TGTGCCTGGAGGCCTCAGGGGGAGACCCAGTACTTC
d_call: -; j_call: TRBJ1-1; v_call: TRBV6-6; clone_size: -; cdr3_aa: CASSYGQGLGAQAFF; cdr3_nt: TGTGCCAGCAGTTACGGACAAGGGTTGGGTGCCCAAGCTTTCTTT
d_call: -; j_call: TRBJ1-2; v_call: TRBV27; clone_size: -; cdr3_aa: CASSPGRAMNYGYTF; cdr3_nt: TGTGCCAGCAGTCCTGGCAGGGCGATGAACTATGGCTACACCTTC
d_call: TRBD2; j_call: TRBJ2-3; v_call: TRBV5-6; clone_size: -; cdr3_aa: CASSLVGTSGATSTDTQYF; cdr3_nt: TGTGCCAGCAGCTTGGTTGGGACTAGCGGGGCGACTAGCACAGATACGCAGTATTTT
d_call: -; j_call: TRBJ1-2; v_call: TRBV29-1; clone_size: once; cdr3_aa: CSVEQGYNYGYTF; cdr3_nt: TGCAGCGTTGAACAGGGCTACAACTATGGCTACACCTTC
d_call: -; j_call: TRBJ1-1; v_call: TRBV30; clone_size: once; cdr3_aa: CAWRWGMNTEAFF; cdr3_nt: TGTGCCTGGAGGTGGGGCATGAACACTGAAGCTTTCTTT
d_call: TRBD1; j_call: TRBJ1-2; v_call: TRBV5-1; clone_size: -; cdr3_aa: CASSSRGRGDGYTF; cdr3_nt: TGCGCCAGCAGCTCCAGGGGGCGCGGGGATGGCTACACCTTC
d_call: -; j_call: TRBJ1-2; v_call: TRBV15; clone_size: -; cdr3_aa: CATSRGVNYGYTF; cdr3_nt: TGTGCCACCAGCAGAGGAGTTAACTATGGCTACACCTTC
d_call: -; j_call: TRBJ2-1; v_call: TRBV6-5; clone_size: few; cdr3_aa: CASSPTGSSYNEQFF; cdr3_nt: TGTGCCAGCAGCCCTACAGGCAGCTCCTACAATGAGCAGTTCTTC
d_call: -; j_call: TRBJ1-1; v_call: TRBV9; clone_size: -; cdr3_aa: CANSPRITGENTEAFF; cdr3_nt: TGTGCCAACAGCCCGCGGATCACAGGCGAGAACACTGAAGCTTTCTTT
d_call: TRBD1; j_call: TRBJ1-2; v_call: TRBV19; clone_size: -; cdr3_aa: CASSIERGLGYGYTF; cdr3_nt: TGTGCCAGTAGTATAGAAAGGGGGCTGGGCTATGGCTACACCTTC
d_call: TRBD1; j_call: TRBJ2-2; v_call: TRBV9; clone_size: -; cdr3_aa: CASSVRGTGSPELFF; cdr3_nt: TGTGCCAGCAGCGTACGCGGGACAGGGTCGCCGGAGCTGTTTTTT
d_call: -; j_call: TRBJ2-7; v_call: TRBV5-4; clone_size: -; cdr3_aa: CASSLEGRFHEQYF; cdr3_nt: TGTGCCAGCAGCTTGGAGGGGCGCTTTCACGAGCAGTACTTC